Included here is one T cell receptor beta chain sequence, with context. These data belong to a study of CD8 T cells in Susac syndrome. V shed 2 bases and J 4 bases; nucleotides not matched to a gene: 6. In germline, CDR1 is MNHNY, CDR2 SVGAGI (reference sequence). This CDR3 contains 15 residues. As judged by recently defined diagnostic criteria, patients with Susac syndrome had definite or probable disease. RNA amounts of roughly 0.5 to 1 ug underwent reverse transcription with random hexamers. Via MiXCR, TCRdb re-called the immunoSEQ multiplex PCR reads, giving one row per CDR3 protein. In the table there are more than 100,000 distinct CDR3 sequences, 96% of which are singletons.

The chain uses TRBV6-6 and TRBJ1-2, with TRBD1 matching over 8 bases. The sequenced sample consisted of CD4+ T cells from PBMCs. This receptor was obtained from a human donor with Susac syndrome. Here the CDR3 reads CASSYRTGFAYGYTF. The CDR3 bases are TGTGCCAGCAGTTACAGGACAGGGTTCGCCTATGGCTACACCTTC.